This T cell receptor beta chain is drawn from a study of PD-L1 blockade in urothelial cancer. Overall study context: Blood was evaluated 3 weeks (second dose) and 6 weeks after therapy began.

The method was immunoSEQ multiplex PCR; TCRdb's version includes in-frame clones alone and lacks a portion of them. The sample records 70,000 to 90,000 clones, roughly 80% being singletons. Germline V lookup: CDR1 LNHDA, CDR2 SQIVND (reference sequence). This CDR3 contains 17 residues. V trimming: 4 bases; J trimming: 5 bases; junction bases outside the gene matches: 11. This TCR was sampled from a man between 65 and 85 years old with urothelial cancer. The starting material was PBMCs, obtained around atezolizumab (anti-PD-L1) treatment. The rearrangement links TRBV19 to TRBJ2-2; 9 nucleotides line up with TRBD1. CDR3: CASSRRRDRAATGELFF. CDR3 nucleotides: TGTGCCAGTAGTAGAAGACGGGACAGGGCGGCGACCGGGGAGCTGTTTTTT.